Following are 19 T cell receptor beta chains from one sample sequenced in a study of blood T cell repertoires in COVID-19. The data were produced by immunoSEQ multiplex PCR, yet TCRdb's version contains in-frame clones alone and is incomplete. The sample has approximately 100,000 clones, approximately 89% seen once. Material: peripheral blood. These receptors all come from an elderly woman in a cohort sampled during active COVID-19.

In DNA, the CDR3 is TGCAGTGCTAGCGGACTAGAGACCCAGTACTTC. Protein: CSASGLETQYF. The V and J genes are TRBV20-1 and TRBJ2-5; D might be TRBD2 (5 bases). In germline, CDR1 is DFQATT, CDR2 SNEGSKA (reference sequence). V was cut by 3 bases and J by 4 bases, with 6 bases left in between. The CDR3 contains 11 residues.

The V gene is TRBV24-1, the J gene TRBJ2-7, with 7 bases lining up with TRBD1. This CDR3 has 17 amino acids. Trimming at V came to 11 bases and at J to 6 bases, leaving 24 bases not matched to a gene. CDR1 and CDR2 (germline): KGHDR, SFDVKD. This chain's CDR3 is CAKQTCSYPKGASEQYF. As DNA, the CDR3 is TGTGCCAAGCAAACTTGTTCTTATCCTAAGGGGGCGTCCGAGCAGTACTTC.

The chain joins TRBV3-1 (or the pseudogene TRBV3-2) to TRBJ2-5, with 9 nucleotides matching TRBD2. This CDR3 is built from 15 residues. The germline V gene encodes CDR1 LGHDT and CDR2 YNNKEL (reference sequence). Germline trimming cut 4 bases from V and 4 bases from J; bases unmatched to any gene: 7. CDR3 in amino acids: CASSRGGGAGETQYF. The CDR3 DNA follows: TGTGCCAGCAGCCGGGGCGGGGGGGCCGGAGAGACCCAGTACTTC.

The genes are TRBV19 and TRBJ2-7; 7 bases match TRBD1. The CDR3 contains 17 residues. Per germline, CDR1 LNHDA and CDR2 SQIVND (reference sequence). V gave up 3 bases and J gave up 0 bases; unmatched junction bases: 11. The CDR3: CASSISLGQTSSYEQYF. CDR3 bases: TGTGCCAGTAGTATCAGCCTGGGACAGACGAGCTCCTACGAGCAGTACTTC. The complete variable domain, with remaining parts taken from reference TRBV19 and TRBJ2-7, reads DGGITQSPKYLFRKEGQNVTLSCEQNLNHDAMYWYRQDPGQGLRLIYYSQIVNDFQKGDIAEGYSVSREKKESFPLTVTSAQKNPTAFYLCASSISLGQTSSYEQYFGPGTRLTVT.

The V gene is TRBV15, the J gene TRBJ1-2; D might be TRBD1 (5 bases). This CDR3 comprises 14 residues. V dropped 5 bases and J dropped 8 bases, with 18 bases sitting between them. Germline V gives CDR1 LNHNV, CDR2 YYDKDF (reference sequence). As DNA, the CDR3 is TGTGCCACCAGCGAACGACTTCAAAAGGGGGGCTACACCTTC. Its translation: CATSERLQKGGYTF.

The chain combines TRBV27 with TRBJ1-5; D is ambiguous. Germline V lookup: CDR1 MNHEY, CDR2 SMNVEV (reference sequence). Trimming stripped 0 bases from V and 4 bases from J, with 13 bases between. CDR3 length: 16 residues. For the CDR3, the DNA is TGTGCCAGCAGTTTATCGCGGGCGGAAAGGAATCAGCCCCAGCATTTT. This codes for CASSLSRAERNQPQHF.

The V gene is TRBV10-2, the J gene TRBJ1-2, with a possible D match to TRBD1 (5 bases). Germline V gene data show CDR1 as WSHSY and CDR2 as SAAADI. There are 16 residues in the CDR3. The V end lost 0 bases, the J end lost 6 bases, and 17 bases lay between the germline ends. The CDR3 region is CASSESLTAWRDGYTF. The CDR3 DNA reads TGCGCCAGCAGTGAGTCGCTGACAGCGTGGAGGGATGGCTACACCTTC.

As for this clone: The same CDR3 is also encoded by other DNA sequences in this sample. The rearrangement joins TRBV6-5 to TRBJ2-1; 7 positions match TRBD2. The CDR3 totals 14 residues. Germline V lookup: CDR1 MNHEY, CDR2 SVGAGI. The V gene end was trimmed by 0 bases and the J gene end by 6 bases; junction bases not matched to a gene: 2. CDR3 sequence (DNA): TGTGCCAGCAGTTACTCAGGCGGGGGCAATGAGCAGTTCTTC. The encoded protein is CASSYSGGGNEQFF.

The V call is TRBV7-2, the J call TRBJ1-3, with D possibly being TRBD1 (5 bases). V was cut by 0 bases and J by 0 bases, with 6 bases left in between. Germline values: CDR1 SGHTA, CDR2 FQGNSA. The CDR3 totals 15 residues. CDR3 protein: CASSLAGGSGNTIYF. CDR3 coding DNA: TGTGCCAGCAGCTTAGCCGGGGGCTCTGGAAACACCATATATTTT.

The V call is TRBV7-2, the J call TRBJ1-4; 10 nucleotides align to TRBD1. CDR1 SGHTA and CDR2 FQGNSA come from the germline V gene. The CDR3 has 14 residues. Trimming took 5 bases from V and 7 from J; bases not matched to a gene: 4. CDR3 amino acids: CASSLGTGVEKLFF. In nucleotides, the CDR3 is TGTGCCAGCAGCCTCGGGACAGGGGTTGAAAAACTGTTTTTT.

V is TRBV2 and J is TRBJ2-1; 8 bases match TRBD2. The CDR3 length is 15 residues. Germline V gives CDR1 SNHLY, CDR2 FYNNEI. V gave up 6 bases and J gave up 4 bases; unmatched junction bases: 8. The CDR3 loop reads CASRVTSGPYNEQFF. CDR3 nucleotides: TGTGCCAGCAGAGTAACTAGCGGACCTTACAATGAGCAGTTCTTC.

As to this clone: The junction shows a germline mismatch at one end, possibly a read error. The chain is built from TRBV5-1 and TRBJ2-5, with 7 bases lining up with TRBD1. Looked up from germline, CDR1 is SGHRS and CDR2 is YFSETQ. The CDR3 loop spans 16 amino acids. The CDR3 reads CASRLAATGTQETQYF. DNA of the CDR3: TGCGCCAGCAGATTGGCGGCGACAGGGACACAAGAGACCCAGTACTTC.

The chain is built from TRBV2 and TRBJ2-2; maybe TRBD2 (5 bases). Trimming took off 8 bases at V and 1 base at J, with 11 bases between the two ends. Per the germline V gene, CDR1 is SNHLY and CDR2 is FYNNEI. CDR3 length: 14 residues. CDR3 DNA: TGTGCCAGCGGACTGGTTGAGAACACCGGGGAGCTGTTTTTT. Translation: CASGLVENTGELFF. Based on the CDR3 plus reference TRBV2 and TRBJ2-2, the full variable domain is EPEVTQTPSHQVTQMGQEVILRCVPISNHLYFYWYRQILGQKVEFLVSFYNNEISEKSEIFDDQFSVERPDGSNFTLKIRSTKLEDSAMYFCASGLVENTGELFFGEGSRLTVL.

The chain joins TRBV5-4 to TRBJ1-1; TRBD1 matches at 8 bases. The CDR3 totals 13 residues. From germline, CDR1 is SGHNT and CDR2 YYREEE (reference sequence). V was pared by 5 bases and J by 3 bases, with 3 bases of the junction left unmatched. CDR3 in amino acids: CASRSGGDTEAFF. CDR3 in DNA: TGTGCCAGCAGGTCAGGGGGCGACACTGAAGCTTTCTTT.

The chain has TRBV18 and TRBJ2-1, with 16 bases that match TRBD2. This CDR3 contains 17 residues. The junction had 3 bases not matched to a gene; V was cut back by 5 bases and J by 2 bases. Looked up from germline, CDR1 is KGHSH and CDR2 is LQKENI. The CDR3 DNA sequence: TGTGCCAGCTCAGCTGGGACTAGCGGGGGGGCCTACAATGAGCAGTTCTTC. Residues: CASSAGTSGGAYNEQFF.

The chain combines TRBV27 with TRBJ2-1, with D perhaps matching TRBD2 (6 bases). Deletions cut 0 bases from V and 6 bases from J, with 9 bases between. Germline CDR1 MNHEY, CDR2 SMNVEV (reference sequence). CDR3 size: 14 residues. The CDR3 sequence is CASSLSQGGNEQFF. DNA of the CDR3: TGTGCCAGCAGTTTATCTCAGGGAGGCAATGAGCAGTTCTTC.

CDR3: CASSRPSGSQETQYF. The CDR3 bases are TGTGCCAGCAGTAGGCCTAGCGGGAGCCAAGAGACCCAGTACTTC. V gene TRBV9 combines with J gene TRBJ2-5, with 10 bases matching TRBD2. The ends lost 5 bases at V and 1 base at J; junction bases unmatched: 5. Germline-derived CDR1 and CDR2 are SGDLS and YYNGEE. This CDR3 spans 15 amino acids.

This rearrangement joins TRBV5-4 to TRBJ2-1, with 8 bases identical to TRBD2. Losses at the gene ends were 0 bases for V and 11 bases for J; bases not matched to a gene: 13. Looked up from germline, CDR1 is SGHNT and CDR2 is YYREEE (reference sequence). The CDR3 is 16 residues long. The CDR3 sequence: CASSLGGRNRRGQQFF. CDR3 sequence (DNA): TGTGCCAGCAGCTTGGGCGGGAGGAACCGTCGGGGACAGCAGTTCTTC.

This sequence joins TRBV6-1 and TRBJ1-1; D gene ambiguous. Trimming left V 3 bases short and J 7 bases short, with 12 bases between. This CDR3 is 13 amino acids long. The V gene's germline CDR1 is MNHNS and CDR2 SASEGT. CDR3 coding DNA: TGTGCCAGCAGTGAGGGGTGGGGAGGTGAAGCTTTCTTT. Amino acids: CASSEGWGGEAFF.